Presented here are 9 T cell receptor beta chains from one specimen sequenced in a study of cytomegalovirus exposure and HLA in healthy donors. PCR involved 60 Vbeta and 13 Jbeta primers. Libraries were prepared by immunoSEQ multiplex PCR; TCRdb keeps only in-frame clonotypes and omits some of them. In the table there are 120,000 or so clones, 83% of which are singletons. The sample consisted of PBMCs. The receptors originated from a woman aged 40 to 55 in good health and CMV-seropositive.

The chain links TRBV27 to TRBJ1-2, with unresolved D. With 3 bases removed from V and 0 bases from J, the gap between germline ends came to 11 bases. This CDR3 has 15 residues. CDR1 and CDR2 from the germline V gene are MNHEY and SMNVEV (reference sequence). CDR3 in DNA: TGTGCCAGCAGTTTTTCCAGAAAACCTAACTATGGCTACACCTTC. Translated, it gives CASSFSRKPNYGYTF.

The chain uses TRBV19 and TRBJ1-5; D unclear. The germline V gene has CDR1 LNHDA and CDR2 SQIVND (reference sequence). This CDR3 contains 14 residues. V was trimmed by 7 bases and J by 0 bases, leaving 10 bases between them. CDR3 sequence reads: CASTGLYSNQPQHF. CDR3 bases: TGTGCCAGTACCGGTCTATATAGCAATCAGCCCCAGCATTTT.

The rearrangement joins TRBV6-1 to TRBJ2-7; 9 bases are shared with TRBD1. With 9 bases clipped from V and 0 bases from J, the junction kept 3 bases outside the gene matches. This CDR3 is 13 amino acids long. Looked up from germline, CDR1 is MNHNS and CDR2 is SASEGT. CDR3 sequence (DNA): TGTGCCAGTCGGACAGGGGCCTCCTACGAGCAGTACTTC. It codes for CASRTGASYEQYF.

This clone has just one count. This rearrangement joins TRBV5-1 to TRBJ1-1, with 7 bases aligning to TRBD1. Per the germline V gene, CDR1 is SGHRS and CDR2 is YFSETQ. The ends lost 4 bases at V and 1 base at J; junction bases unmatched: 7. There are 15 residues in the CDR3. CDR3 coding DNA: TGCGCCAGCAGCGACATGGACAGGTCGAACACTGAAGCTTTCTTT. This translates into CASSDMDRSNTEAFF. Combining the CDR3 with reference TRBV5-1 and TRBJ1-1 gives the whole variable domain KAGVTQTPRYLIKTRGQQVTLSCSPISGHRSVSWYQQTPGQGLQFLFEYFSETQRNKGNFPGRFSGRQFSNSRSEMNVSTLELGDSALYLCASSDMDRSNTEAFFGQGTRLTVV.

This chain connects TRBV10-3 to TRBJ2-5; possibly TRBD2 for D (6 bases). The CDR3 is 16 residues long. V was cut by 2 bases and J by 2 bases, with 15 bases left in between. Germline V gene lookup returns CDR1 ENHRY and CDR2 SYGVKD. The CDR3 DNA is TGTGCCATCAGTGAGGGGGGGTTGATGCTTCAAGAGACCCAGTACTTC. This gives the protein CAISEGGLMLQETQYF.

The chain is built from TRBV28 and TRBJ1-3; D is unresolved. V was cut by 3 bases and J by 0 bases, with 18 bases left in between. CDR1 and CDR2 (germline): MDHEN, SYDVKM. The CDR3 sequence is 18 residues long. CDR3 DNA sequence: TGTGCCAGCAGTTTTCGAACGGAGGGTCTACTCTCTGGAAACACCATATATTTT. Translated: CASSFRTEGLLSGNTIYF.

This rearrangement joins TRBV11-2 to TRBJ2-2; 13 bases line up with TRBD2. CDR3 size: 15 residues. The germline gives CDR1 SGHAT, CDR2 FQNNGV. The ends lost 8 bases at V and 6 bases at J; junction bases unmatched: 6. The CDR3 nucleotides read TGTGCCAGCGGCAGGACTAGCGGGAGACCCGGGGAGCTGTTTTTT. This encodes CASGRTSGRPGELFF.

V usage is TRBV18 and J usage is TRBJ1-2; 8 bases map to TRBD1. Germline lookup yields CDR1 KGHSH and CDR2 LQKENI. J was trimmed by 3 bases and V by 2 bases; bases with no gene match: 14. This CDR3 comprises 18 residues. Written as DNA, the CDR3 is TGTGCCAGCTCACCAATAAATTGGGCCGGGACAGGATACTATGGCTACACCTTC. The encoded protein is CASSPINWAGTGYYGYTF.

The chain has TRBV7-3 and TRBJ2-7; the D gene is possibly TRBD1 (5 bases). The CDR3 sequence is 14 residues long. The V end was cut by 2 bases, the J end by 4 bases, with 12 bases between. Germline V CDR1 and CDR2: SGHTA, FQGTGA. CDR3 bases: TGTGCCAGCAGCTTAGGGGCAACACCTTACGAGCAGTACTTC. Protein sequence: CASSLGATPYEQYF.